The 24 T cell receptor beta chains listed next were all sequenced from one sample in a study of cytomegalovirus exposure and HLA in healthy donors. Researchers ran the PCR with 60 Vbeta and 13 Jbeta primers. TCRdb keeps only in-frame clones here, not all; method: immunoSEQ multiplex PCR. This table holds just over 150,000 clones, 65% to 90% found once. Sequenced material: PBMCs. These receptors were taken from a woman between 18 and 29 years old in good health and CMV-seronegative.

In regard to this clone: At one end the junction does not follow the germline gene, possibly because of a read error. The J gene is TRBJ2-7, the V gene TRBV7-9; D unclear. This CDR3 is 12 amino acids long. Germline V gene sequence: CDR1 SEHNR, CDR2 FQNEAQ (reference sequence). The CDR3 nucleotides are TGTTCCAGCTCAGACTTTACCTACGAGCAGTACTTC. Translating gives CSSSDFTYEQYF.

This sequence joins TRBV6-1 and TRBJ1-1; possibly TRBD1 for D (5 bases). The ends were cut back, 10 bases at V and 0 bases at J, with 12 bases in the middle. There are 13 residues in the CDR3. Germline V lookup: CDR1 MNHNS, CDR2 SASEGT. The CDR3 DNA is TGTGCCACACGCAGGGATATGAACACTGAAGCTTTCTTT. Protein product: CATRRDMNTEAFF.

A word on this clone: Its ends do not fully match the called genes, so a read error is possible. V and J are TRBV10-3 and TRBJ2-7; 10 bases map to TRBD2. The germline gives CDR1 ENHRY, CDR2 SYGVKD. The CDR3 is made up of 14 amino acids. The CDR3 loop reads CATSGLAETYEQYF. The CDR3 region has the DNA TGTGCCACCAGTGGACTAGCGGAAACCTACGAGCAGTACTTC.

CDR3: CASSPLGAGGRNEQFF. The CDR3 DNA is TGTGCCAGCAGCCCCCTTGGAGCGGGGGGGCGAAATGAGCAGTTCTTC. This rearrangement joins TRBV14 to TRBJ2-1; 10 nucleotides line up with TRBD2. V trimming: 4 bases; J trimming: 7 bases; junction bases outside the gene matches: 10. The V gene's germline CDR1 is SGHDN and CDR2 FVKESK. The CDR3 runs to 16 residues.

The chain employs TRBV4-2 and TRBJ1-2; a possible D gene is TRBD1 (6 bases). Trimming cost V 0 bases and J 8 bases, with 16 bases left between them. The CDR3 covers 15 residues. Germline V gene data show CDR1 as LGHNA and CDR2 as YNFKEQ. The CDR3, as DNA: TGTGCCAGCAGCCAAGAGGGGAGGGCAGGGGTGGGCTACACCTTC. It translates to CASSQEGRAGVGYTF.

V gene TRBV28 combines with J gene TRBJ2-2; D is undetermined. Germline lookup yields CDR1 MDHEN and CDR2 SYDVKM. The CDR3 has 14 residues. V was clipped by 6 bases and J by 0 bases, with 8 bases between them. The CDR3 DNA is TGTGCCAGCAGCGTAGAAACGAACACCGGGGAGCTGTTTTTT. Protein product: CASSVETNTGELFF.

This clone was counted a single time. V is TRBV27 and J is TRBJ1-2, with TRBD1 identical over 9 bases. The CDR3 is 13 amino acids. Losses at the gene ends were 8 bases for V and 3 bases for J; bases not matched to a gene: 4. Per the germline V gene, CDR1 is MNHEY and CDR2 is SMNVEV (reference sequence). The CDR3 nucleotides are TGTGCCAGCGGCCGGGACAGGGACTATGGCTACACCTTC. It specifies CASGRDRDYGYTF.

CDR3 sequence reads: CASTTLEASGGTASFNEQFF. CDR3 coding DNA: TGCGCCAGCACTACTCTCGAGGCTAGCGGGGGAACCGCCTCTTTCAATGAGCAGTTCTTC. The chain has TRBV10-2 and TRBJ2-1, with 10 bases matching TRBD2. With 7 bases clipped from V and 6 bases from J, the junction kept 24 bases outside the gene matches. CDR1 and CDR2 (germline): WSHSY, SAAADI. The CDR3 length is 20 residues.

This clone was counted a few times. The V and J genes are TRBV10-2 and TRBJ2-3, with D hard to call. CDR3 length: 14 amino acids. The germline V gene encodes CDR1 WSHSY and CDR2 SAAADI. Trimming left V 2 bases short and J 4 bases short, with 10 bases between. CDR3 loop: CASSENLPSDTQYF. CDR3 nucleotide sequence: TGCGCCAGCAGTGAGAACTTACCTTCAGATACGCAGTATTTT.

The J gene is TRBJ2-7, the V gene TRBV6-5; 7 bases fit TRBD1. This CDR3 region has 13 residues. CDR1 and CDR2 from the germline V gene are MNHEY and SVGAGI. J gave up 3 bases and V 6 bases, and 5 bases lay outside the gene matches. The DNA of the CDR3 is TGTGCCAGCAGCCCCGGGACAGTCTACGAGCAGTACTTC. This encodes CASSPGTVYEQYF.

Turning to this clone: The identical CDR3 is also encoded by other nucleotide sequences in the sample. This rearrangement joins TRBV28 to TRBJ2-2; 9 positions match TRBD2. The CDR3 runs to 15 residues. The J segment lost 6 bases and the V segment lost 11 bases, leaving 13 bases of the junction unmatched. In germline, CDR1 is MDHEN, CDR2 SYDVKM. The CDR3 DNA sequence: TGTGCCTCCGGGGCCGGGACTAGCCATTCCGGGGAGCTGTTTTTT. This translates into CASGAGTSHSGELFF.

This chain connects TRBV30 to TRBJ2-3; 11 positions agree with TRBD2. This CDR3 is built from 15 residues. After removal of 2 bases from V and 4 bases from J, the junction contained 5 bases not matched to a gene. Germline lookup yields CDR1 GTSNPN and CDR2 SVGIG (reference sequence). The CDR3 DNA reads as TGTGCCTGGAGTACACTAGCGGGAGCCCCAGATACGCAGTATTTT. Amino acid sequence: CAWSTLAGAPDTQYF.

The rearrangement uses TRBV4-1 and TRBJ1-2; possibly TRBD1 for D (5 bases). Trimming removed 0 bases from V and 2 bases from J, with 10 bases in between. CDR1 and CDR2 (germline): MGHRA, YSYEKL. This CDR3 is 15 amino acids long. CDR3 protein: CASSQDARANYGYTF. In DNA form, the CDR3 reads TGCGCCAGCAGCCAAGATGCCAGGGCGAACTATGGCTACACCTTC.

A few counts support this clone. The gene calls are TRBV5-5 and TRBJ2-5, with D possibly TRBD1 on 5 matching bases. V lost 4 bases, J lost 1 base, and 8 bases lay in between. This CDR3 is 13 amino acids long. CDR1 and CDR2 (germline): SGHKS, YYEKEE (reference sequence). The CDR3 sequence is CASSGDSQETQYF. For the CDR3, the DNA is TGTGCCAGCAGCGGAGACAGCCAAGAGACCCAGTACTTC. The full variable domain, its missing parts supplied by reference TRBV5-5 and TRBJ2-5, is DAGVTQSPTHLIKTRGQQVTLRCSPISGHKSVSWYQQVLGQGPQFIFQYYEKEERGRGNFPDRFSARQFPNYSSELNVNALLLGDSALYLCASSGDSQETQYFGPGTRLLVL.

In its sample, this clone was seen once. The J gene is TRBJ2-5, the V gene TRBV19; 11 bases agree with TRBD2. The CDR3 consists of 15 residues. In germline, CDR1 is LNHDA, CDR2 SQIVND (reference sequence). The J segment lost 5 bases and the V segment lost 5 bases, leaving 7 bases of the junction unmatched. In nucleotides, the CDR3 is TGTGCCAGTAGTGGAATAGCGGGGGGGCCGGAGACCCAGTACTTC. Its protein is CASSGIAGGPETQYF.

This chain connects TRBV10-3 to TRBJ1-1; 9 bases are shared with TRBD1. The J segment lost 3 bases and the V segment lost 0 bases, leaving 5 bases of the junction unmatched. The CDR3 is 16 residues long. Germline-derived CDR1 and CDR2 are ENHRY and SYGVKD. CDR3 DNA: TGTGCCATCAGTGAGTCGACAGGGGGGGAGTACACTGAAGCTTTCTTT. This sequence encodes CAISESTGGEYTEAFF.

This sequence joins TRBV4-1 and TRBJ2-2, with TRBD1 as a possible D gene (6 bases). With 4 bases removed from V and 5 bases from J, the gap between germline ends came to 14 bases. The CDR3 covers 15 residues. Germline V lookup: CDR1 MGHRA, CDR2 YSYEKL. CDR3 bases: TGCGCCAGCAGCCCCTACAGGGAGTGGACCGGGGAGCTGTTTTTT. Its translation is CASSPYREWTGELFF.

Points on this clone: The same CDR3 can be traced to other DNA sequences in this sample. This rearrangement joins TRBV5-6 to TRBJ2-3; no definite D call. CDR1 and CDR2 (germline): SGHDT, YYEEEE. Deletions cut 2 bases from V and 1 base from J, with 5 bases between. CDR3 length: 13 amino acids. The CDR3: CASSLSGTDTQYF. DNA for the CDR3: TGTGCCAGCAGCTTAAGCGGCACAGATACGCAGTATTTT. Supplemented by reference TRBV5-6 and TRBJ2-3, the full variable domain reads DAGVTQSPTHLIKTRGQQVTLRCSPKSGHDTVSWYQQALGQGPQFIFQYYEEEERQRGNFPDRFSGHQFPNYSSELNVNALLLGDSALYLCASSLSGTDTQYFGPGTRLTVL.

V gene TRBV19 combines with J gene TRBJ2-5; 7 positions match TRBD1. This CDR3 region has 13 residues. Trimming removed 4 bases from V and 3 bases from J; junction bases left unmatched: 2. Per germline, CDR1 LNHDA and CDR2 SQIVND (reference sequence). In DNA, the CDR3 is TGTGCCAGTAGTACTGACAGGGAAGAGACCCAGTACTTC. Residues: CASSTDREETQYF.

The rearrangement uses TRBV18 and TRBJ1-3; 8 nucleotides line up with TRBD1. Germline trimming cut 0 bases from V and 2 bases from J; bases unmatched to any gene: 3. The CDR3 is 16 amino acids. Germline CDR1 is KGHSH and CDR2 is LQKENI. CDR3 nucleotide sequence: TGTGCCAGCTCACCACCGGCACAGGGGGCTGGAAACACCATATATTTT. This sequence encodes CASSPPAQGAGNTIYF.

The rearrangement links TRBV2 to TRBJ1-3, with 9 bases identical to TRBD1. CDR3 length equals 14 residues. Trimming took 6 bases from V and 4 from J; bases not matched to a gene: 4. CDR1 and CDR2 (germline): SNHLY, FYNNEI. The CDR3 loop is CASRPGTGGNTIYF. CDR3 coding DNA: TGTGCCAGCAGGCCCGGGACAGGGGGAAACACCATATATTTT. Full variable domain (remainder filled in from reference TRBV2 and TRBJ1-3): EPEVTQTPSHQVTQMGQEVILRCVPISNHLYFYWYRQILGQKVEFLVSFYNNEISEKSEIFDDQFSVERPDGSNFTLKIRSTKLEDSAMYFCASRPGTGGNTIYFGEGSWLTVV.

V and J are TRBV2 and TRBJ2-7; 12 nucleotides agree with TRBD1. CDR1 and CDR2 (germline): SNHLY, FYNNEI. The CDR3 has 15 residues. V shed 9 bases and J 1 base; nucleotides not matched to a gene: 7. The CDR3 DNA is TGTGCCAGTCTTTTGGGACAGGGGGCTTCCTACGAGCAGTACTTC. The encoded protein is CASLLGQGASYEQYF.

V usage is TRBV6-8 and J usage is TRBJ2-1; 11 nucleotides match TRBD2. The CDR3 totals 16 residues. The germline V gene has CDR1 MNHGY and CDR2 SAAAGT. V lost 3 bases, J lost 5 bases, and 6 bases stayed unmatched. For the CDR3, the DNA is TGTGCCAGCAGTTATAGCGGGAGGGCCATCAACAATGAGCAGTTCTTC. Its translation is CASSYSGRAINNEQFF.

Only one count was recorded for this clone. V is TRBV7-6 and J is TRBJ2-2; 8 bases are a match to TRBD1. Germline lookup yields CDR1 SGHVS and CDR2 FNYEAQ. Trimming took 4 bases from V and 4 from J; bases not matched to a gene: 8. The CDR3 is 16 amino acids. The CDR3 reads CASSSTRGLGTGELFF. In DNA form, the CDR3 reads TGTGCCAGCAGCTCAACCAGGGGGCTAGGCACCGGGGAGCTGTTTTTT. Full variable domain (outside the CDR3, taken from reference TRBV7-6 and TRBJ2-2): GAGVSQSPRYKVTKRGQDVALRCDPISGHVSLYWYRQALGQGPEFLTYFNYEAQQDKSGLPNDRFSAERPEGSISTLTIQRTEQRDSAMYRCASSSTRGLGTGELFFGEGSRLTVL.